The 24 T cell receptor beta chains below all came from one sample that was sequenced in a study of metastatic and nonmetastatic thyroid tumors. Via MiXCR, TCRdb re-called the PCR reads. The sample has about 15,000 clones; 30% to 35% are singletons. Every patient was untreated before thyroid surgery. Material for sequencing was blood. These receptor sequences come from a female donor with papillary thyroid cancer or a benign thyroid nodule (not recorded which). Some clones in this sample may be carry-over from other donors' samples.

This clone has ten or more counts. This rearrangement joins TRBV9 to TRBJ2-6; 7 bases fit TRBD1. Trimming removed 3 bases from V and 0 bases from J; junction bases left unmatched: 9. Germline assignment: CDR1 SGDLS and CDR2 YYNGEE. The CDR3 covers 18 residues. For the CDR3, the DNA is TGTGCCAGCAGCGAAAGGGACAGCCGTAGCTCTGGGGCCAACGTCCTGACTTTC. Translation gives CASSERDSRSSGANVLTF.

The chain employs TRBV11-2 and TRBJ1-3; no clear D gene. Looked up from germline, CDR1 is SGHAT and CDR2 is FQNNGV. The CDR3 runs to 16 residues. Trimming stripped 3 bases from V and 4 bases from J, with 16 bases between. The CDR3 nucleotides read TGTGCCAGCAGCTTTGGCTCAGGAAGGTCAGGAAACACCATATATTTT. Its translation is CASSFGSGRSGNTIYF.

This clone rates as medium-sized. The rearrangement uses TRBV4-2 and TRBJ2-3, with no clear D. Germline values: CDR1 LGHNA, CDR2 YNFKEQ. V shed 1 base and J shed 9 bases, with 11 bases lying between them. The CDR3 length is 13 residues. The CDR3 protein is CASSQVGAPTQYF. For the CDR3, the DNA is TGTGCCAGCAGCCAAGTCGGAGCTCCGACGCAGTATTTT.

This clone was counted between two and nine times. V usage is TRBV2 and J usage is TRBJ2-3; a possible D gene is TRBD1 (6 bases). The CDR3 spans 15 residues. The germline CDR1 and CDR2 sequences are SNHLY and FYNNEI. Trimming removed 4 bases at V and 6 bases at J, with 17 bases between. CDR3 DNA sequence: TGTGCCAGCAGTGTTCGGGACAACCGAGGGGATACGCAGTATTTT. Protein: CASSVRDNRGDTQYF.

V is TRBV12-3 or TRBV12-4 and J is TRBJ2-3; no definite D call. V was clipped by 2 bases and J by 6 bases, with 3 bases between them. This CDR3 has 11 residues. CDR3 sequence: CASSLLDTQYF. For the CDR3, the DNA is TGTGCCAGCAGTTTATTGGATACGCAGTATTTT.

This clone was counted ten times or more. The rearrangement uses TRBV5-8 and TRBJ1-4, with 7 bases matching TRBD1. The CDR3 runs 13 residues. The germline V gene encodes CDR1 SGHTS and CDR2 YDEGEE. Unmatched junction bases numbered 3, after V lost 4 bases and J lost 6 bases. The CDR3 nucleotides are TGTGCCAGCAGCATTGGACAGGATGAAAAACTGTTTTTT. It translates to CASSIGQDEKLFF.

This clone ranks as medium-sized. The rearrangement joins TRBV30 to TRBJ1-2; no clear D gene. This CDR3 is built from 13 residues. The germline CDR1 and CDR2 sequences are GTSNPN and SVGIG (reference sequence). V lost 2 bases to trimming and J lost 2 bases, with 9 bases between them. The CDR3 bases are TGTGCCTGGAGTCCTTGGGGAAACTATGGCTACACCTTC. This encodes CAWSPWGNYGYTF.

The chain links TRBV7-8 to TRBJ1-2; 9 bases align to TRBD1. V lost 2 bases and J lost 8; bases outside the gene matches: 12. CDR3 length: 16 residues. The germline CDR1 and CDR2 sequences are SGHVS and FQNEAQ. The CDR3 reads CASSLRVQGAVEGYTF. CDR3 nucleotides: TGTGCCAGCAGCTTAAGGGTACAGGGGGCAGTGGAGGGCTACACCTTC.

J is TRBJ2-7 and V is TRBV19; D is unclear. Deletions cut 5 bases from V and 0 bases from J, with 2 bases between. Germline V gene data show CDR1 as LNHDA and CDR2 as SQIVND (reference sequence). The CDR3 contains 11 residues. CDR3: CASSGSYEQYF. CDR3 DNA sequence: TGTGCCAGTAGTGGCTCCTACGAGCAGTACTTC.

The J gene is TRBJ2-2, the V gene TRBV12-3 or TRBV12-4; 9 positions match TRBD2. This CDR3 spans 21 amino acids. V shed 3 bases and J 0 bases; nucleotides not matched to a gene: 17. The CDR3 DNA follows: TGTGCCAGCAGTTTTAGATTTGAGGACGGAGCGGGGGGACCGAACACCGGGGAGCTGTTTTTT. Protein sequence: CASSFRFEDGAGGPNTGELFF.

Sample share makes this clone medium-sized. V usage is TRBV6-2 or TRBV6-3 and J usage is TRBJ1-1; D uncertain. CDR1 and CDR2 from the germline V gene are MNHEY and SVGEGT. CDR3 length equals 14 residues. V dropped 2 bases and J dropped 0 bases, with 7 bases sitting between them. Here the CDR3 DNA reads TGTGCCAGCAGTTACCGCGTTATGAACACTGAAGCTTTCTTT. Protein product: CASSYRVMNTEAFF.

The V call is TRBV5-4, the J call TRBJ2-5; possibly TRBD1 for D (7 bases). Germline V gives CDR1 SGHNT, CDR2 YYREEE (reference sequence). Trimming removed 5 bases from V and 1 base from J, with 15 bases in between. This CDR3 has 15 amino acids. The CDR3 DNA sequence: TGTGCCAGCAGTCCGAAGGAGGGGGCCCAAGAGACCCAGTACTTC. This sequence encodes CASSPKEGAQETQYF.

The CDR3 nucleotides are TGTGCCAGCAGGCCTAGACTGATCACCGGGGAGCTGTTTTTT. Translation: CASRPRLITGELFF. This rearrangement joins TRBV12-3 or TRBV12-4 to TRBJ2-2; D remains ambiguous. The CDR3 is made up of 14 amino acids. V lost 6 bases and J 4 bases, leaving 12 bases between the germline ends.

The table lists this clone with many counts. The germline gene is not matched at one end of the junction; a read error may be the cause. The V call is TRBV7-3, the J call TRBJ2-1; possibly TRBD1 for D (7 bases). Per the germline V gene, CDR1 is SGHTA and CDR2 is FQGTGA. This CDR3 is 13 amino acids long. CDR3 sequence: CASSLVGGTERSF. DNA of the CDR3: TGTGCCAGCAGCTTAGTTGGAGGGACAGAAAGGTCCTTC. The full variable domain, with the rest looked up from reference TRBV7-3 and TRBJ2-1, is GAGVSQTPSNKVTEKGKYVELRCDPISGHTALYWYRQSLGQGPEFLIYFQGTGAADDSGLPNDRFFAVRPEGSVSTLKIQRTERGDSAVYLCASSLVGGTERSFGPGTRLTVL.

By sample share, this clone is medium-sized. The CDR3 sequence: CASSEGSGADTQYF. The CDR3 bases are TGTGCCAGCAGTGAAGGGTCAGGGGCAGATACGCAGTATTTT. The chain joins TRBV2 to TRBJ2-3, with D perhaps TRBD1 (6 bases). The CDR3 runs to 14 residues. CDR1 and CDR2 (germline): SNHLY, FYNNEI. Trimming removed 1 base from V and 4 bases from J, with 9 bases in between.

This rearrangement joins TRBV20-1 to TRBJ1-5; TRBD1 is a possible D gene (6 bases). V was cut by 1 base and J by 5 bases, with 12 bases left in between. The germline V gene encodes CDR1 DFQATT and CDR2 SNEGSKA (reference sequence). This CDR3 has 14 amino acids. CDR3: CSARGDIEYQPQHF. For the CDR3, the DNA is TGCAGTGCTAGAGGGGACATAGAATATCAGCCCCAGCATTTT.

The chain couples TRBV11-3 to TRBJ2-1; 9 bases are shared with TRBD2. Trimming took 3 bases from V and 14 from J; bases not matched to a gene: 8. Per the germline V gene, CDR1 is SGHNT and CDR2 is YENEEA. The CDR3 consists of 13 residues. CDR3 nucleotide sequence: TGTGCCAGCAGCTTGAGTGGTAGCGGGAGAAAGTTCTTC. It encodes CASSLSGSGRKFF.

The rearrangement uses TRBV3-1 and TRBJ2-3, with D hard to call. Germline V lookup: CDR1 LGHDT, CDR2 YNNKEL (reference sequence). The CDR3 spans 14 residues. With 2 bases removed from V and 1 base from J, the gap between germline ends came to 7 bases. Here the CDR3 reads CASSQFKGTDTQYF. CDR3 DNA sequence: TGTGCCAGCAGCCAATTCAAGGGCACAGATACGCAGTATTTT.

Note on this clone: The germline gene is not matched at one end of the junction; a read error may be the cause. The V gene is TRBV6-1, the J gene TRBJ2-2; 8 bases map to TRBD2. The CDR3 contains 16 residues. Per the germline V gene, CDR1 is MNHNS and CDR2 is SASEGT. CDR3 in amino acids: CASRKPGLGLREELFF. CDR3 DNA sequence: TGTGCCAGCAGGAAGCCGGGACTAGGATTAAGGGAGGAGCTGTTCTTT.

The chain joins TRBV30 to TRBJ1-3; D not resolved. Germline V lookup: CDR1 GTSNPN, CDR2 SVGIG (reference sequence). Trimming shortened V by 0 bases and J by 4 bases, and 10 bases separated the two germline ends. CDR3 size: 14 residues. This CDR3 reads CAWSVKGAGNTIYF. The CDR3 nucleotides are TGTGCCTGGAGTGTCAAGGGTGCGGGAAACACCATATATTTT. The complete variable domain, with remaining parts taken from reference TRBV30 and TRBJ1-3, reads SQTIHQWPATLVQPVGSPLSLECTVEGTSNPNLYWYRQAAGRGLQLLFYSVGIGQISSEVPQNLSASRPQDRQFILSSKKLLLSDSGFYLCAWSVKGAGNTIYFGEGSWLTVV.

By proportion, this clone is medium-sized. This chain links TRBV18 with TRBJ1-1; D is possibly TRBD1 (6 bases). Germline lookup yields CDR1 KGHSH and CDR2 LQKENI. This CDR3 has 13 amino acids. Trimming pared 7 bases from V and 5 bases from J, leaving 14 bases between. CDR3 nucleotides: TGTGCCAGCTGCGCCAGGGGAGAGACTGAAGCTTTCTTT. This gives the protein CASCARGETEAFF.

This clone appeared a single time. The V gene is TRBV5-1, the J gene TRBJ1-6; D gene uncertain. Germline V lookup: CDR1 SGHRS, CDR2 YFSETQ. The CDR3 totals 16 residues. The ends were cut back, 0 bases at V and 0 bases at J, with 7 bases in the middle. The chain's CDR3 is CASSLGASSYNSPLHF. In DNA form, the CDR3 reads TGCGCCAGCAGCTTGGGCGCGTCCTCCTATAATTCACCCCTCCACTTT.

The CDR3 loop reads CASSLAGVKVSEAFF. DNA of the CDR3: TGCGCCAGCAGCTTGGCGGGAGTAAAGGTATCTGAAGCTTTCTTT. This rearrangement joins TRBV5-1 to TRBJ1-1, with D uncertain. V lost 0 bases and J lost 6, with 15 bases in between. There are 15 residues in the CDR3. Germline V gene lookup returns CDR1 SGHRS and CDR2 YFSETQ. The full variable domain, rest sourced from reference TRBV5-1 and TRBJ1-1, is KAGVTQTPRYLIKTRGQQVTLSCSPISGHRSVSWYQQTPGQGLQFLFEYFSETQRNKGNFPGRFSGRQFSNSRSEMNVSTLELGDSALYLCASSLAGVKVSEAFFGQGTRLTVV.

The chain joins TRBV7-6 to TRBJ2-7; D not resolved. The CDR3 is 13 amino acids. Per germline, CDR1 SGHVS and CDR2 FNYEAQ. V dropped 3 bases and J dropped 3 bases, with 9 bases sitting between them. In DNA form, the CDR3 reads TGTGCCAGCAGCTTGTCCCGCGTCTACGAGCAGTACTTC. It encodes CASSLSRVYEQYF.